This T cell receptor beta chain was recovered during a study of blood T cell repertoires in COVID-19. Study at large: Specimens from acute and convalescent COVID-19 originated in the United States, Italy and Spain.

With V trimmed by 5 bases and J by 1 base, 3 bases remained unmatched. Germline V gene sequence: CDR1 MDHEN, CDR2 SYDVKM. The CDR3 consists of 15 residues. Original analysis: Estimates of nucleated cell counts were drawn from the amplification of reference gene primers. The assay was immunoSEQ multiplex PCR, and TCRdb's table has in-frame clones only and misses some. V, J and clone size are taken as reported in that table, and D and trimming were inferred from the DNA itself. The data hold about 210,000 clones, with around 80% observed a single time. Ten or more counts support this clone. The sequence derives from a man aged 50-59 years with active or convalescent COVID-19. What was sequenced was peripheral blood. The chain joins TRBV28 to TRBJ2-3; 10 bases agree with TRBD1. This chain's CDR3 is CASSPGTGGTDTQYF. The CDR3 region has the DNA TGTGCCAGCAGTCCTGGGACAGGGGGCACAGATACGCAGTATTTT.